These 30 T cell receptor beta chains were all obtained from the same sample, sequenced in a study of blood T cell repertoires in COVID-19. Measured with immunoSEQ multiplex PCR; TCRdb has only the in-frame clones, and not every one. The sample lists 300,000 to 350,000 clones, 80% to 95% occurring once. What was sequenced was peripheral blood. The receptors here all came from a woman aged 25 to 39 with COVID-19, enrolled during active disease.

The chain recombines TRBV6-4 with TRBJ2-1, with 9 bases fitting TRBD2. The length of the CDR3 is 16 residues. Germline assignment: CDR1 MRHNA and CDR2 SNTAGT. Trimming took 5 bases from V and 1 from J; bases not matched to a gene: 6. CDR3 sequence: CASSKNSGRSYNEQFF. The CDR3 bases are TGTGCCAGCAGTAAAAATAGCGGGAGATCCTACAATGAGCAGTTCTTC.

The chain carries TRBV6-4 and TRBJ1-5; no definite D call. Trimming stripped 4 bases from V and 7 bases from J, with 11 bases between. The CDR3 covers 13 residues. Germline CDR1 MRHNA, CDR2 SNTAGT. This CDR3 is CASSGGDGQPQHF. In DNA form, the CDR3 reads TGTGCCAGCAGTGGAGGTGACGGGCAGCCCCAGCATTTT.

V and J are TRBV15 and TRBJ2-5, with 15 bases that match TRBD2. The trim removed 1 base at V and 7 bases at J, leaving 7 bases unmatched. CDR1 LNHNV and CDR2 YYDKDF come from the germline V gene (reference sequence). This CDR3 has 17 residues. The CDR3 here is CATSRVGTSGGLRTQYF. CDR3 nucleotides: TGTGCCACCAGCAGAGTTGGGACTAGCGGGGGGCTACGGACCCAGTACTTC.

This chain connects TRBV6-5 to TRBJ1-1; D gene uncertain. CDR1 is MNHEY, CDR2 SVGAGI, per germline. The CDR3 is made up of 14 amino acids. Trimming took off 3 bases at V and 4 bases at J, with 12 bases between the two ends. The CDR3 loop is CASSYLREATEAFF. CDR3 nucleotide sequence: TGTGCCAGCAGTTATTTGAGGGAGGCCACTGAAGCTTTCTTT.

V is TRBV5-4 and J is TRBJ2-6; 9 nucleotides line up with TRBD2. The germline V gene has CDR1 SGHNT and CDR2 YYREEE (reference sequence). V lost 2 bases and J lost 2; bases outside the gene matches: 5. This CDR3 comprises 17 residues. The CDR3 bases are TGTGCCAGCAGCTTATCTAGCGGGATCCCTGGGGCCAACGTCCTGACTTTC. Its translation is CASSLSSGIPGANVLTF.

V gene TRBV6-5 combines with J gene TRBJ1-4; 9 nucleotides line up with TRBD1. V was clipped by 6 bases and J by 5 bases; unmatched bases: 4. The germline CDR1 and CDR2 sequences are MNHEY and SVGAGI. This CDR3 has 14 amino acids. CDR3: CASRLDRGNEKLFF. The CDR3, as DNA: TGTGCCAGCAGACTGGACAGGGGAAATGAAAAACTGTTTTTT.

V and J are TRBV2 and TRBJ2-2; no reliable D call. Trimming pared 3 bases from V and 2 bases from J, leaving 10 bases between. This CDR3 comprises 15 residues. Germline loops: CDR1 SNHLY, CDR2 FYNNEI. The CDR3 protein is CASSEVRTNTGELFF. In DNA, the CDR3 is TGTGCCAGCAGTGAGGTTAGAACTAACACCGGGGAGCTGTTTTTT.

The J gene is TRBJ1-5, the V gene TRBV6-6; D gene uncertain. Germline CDR1 is MNHNY and CDR2 is SVGAGI (reference sequence). There are 13 residues in the CDR3. The V end lost 7 bases, the J end lost 0 bases, and 7 bases lay between the germline ends. CDR3 nucleotide sequence: TGTGCCAGCACCCCCAATAGCAATCAGCCCCAGCATTTT. Amino acids: CASTPNSNQPQHF.

The V and J genes are TRBV7-3 and TRBJ2-2; 7 bases agree with TRBD2. Germline CDR1 is SGHTA and CDR2 is FQGTGA. V lost 5 bases, J lost 5 bases, and 8 bases stayed unmatched. The CDR3 is 15 amino acids. This chain's CDR3 is CASSPAGTTTGELFF. CDR3 DNA sequence: TGTGCCAGCAGCCCAGCCGGGACTACAACCGGGGAGCTGTTTTTT.

The chain has TRBV6-4 and TRBJ2-1, with 10 bases identical to TRBD2. The germline V gene encodes CDR1 MRHNA and CDR2 SNTAGT. This CDR3 spans 16 amino acids. Trimming removed 4 bases from V and 4 bases from J; junction bases left unmatched: 7. This CDR3 reads CASSALAGVGYNEQFF. The CDR3 region has the DNA TGTGCCAGCAGTGCGCTAGCGGGAGTGGGTTACAATGAGCAGTTCTTC.

V gene TRBV27 combines with J gene TRBJ1-4, with TRBD1 matching 10 bases. The CDR3 is made up of 15 amino acids. Trimming took 7 bases from V and 7 from J; bases not matched to a gene: 9. Germline V gives CDR1 MNHEY, CDR2 SMNVEV (reference sequence). This CDR3 reads CASKRQGQGIEKLFF. The CDR3 DNA reads TGTGCCAGCAAAAGACAGGGACAGGGGATTGAAAAACTGTTTTTT.

The chain joins TRBV28 to TRBJ2-7; TRBD1 agrees at 7 bases. The CDR3 extends over 17 amino acids. The germline CDR1 and CDR2 sequences are MDHEN and SYDVKM. The V and J ends lost 5 bases and 0 bases, in that order; junction bases with no gene match: 13. CDR3 sequence reads: CASSPWGTALSSYEQYF. The CDR3 DNA sequence: TGTGCCAGCAGTCCATGGGGGACAGCCTTAAGCTCCTACGAGCAGTACTTC.

The V call is TRBV10-3, the J call TRBJ2-3, with TRBD1 identical over 7 bases. J lost 4 bases, V lost 7 bases, and 11 bases had no gene match. Germline CDR1 is ENHRY and CDR2 is SYGVKD. This CDR3 region has 15 residues. The chain's CDR3 is CAIIDRVEGSDTQYF. DNA of the CDR3: TGTGCCATCATAGACAGGGTAGAGGGGTCAGATACGCAGTATTTT.

This sequence joins TRBV28 and TRBJ1-2; TRBD1 matches 10 bases. Germline values: CDR1 MDHEN, CDR2 SYDVKM. V lost 5 bases and J lost 3; bases outside the gene matches: 12. The CDR3 covers 17 residues. CDR3 amino acids: CASSPHSGQGGDYGYTF. CDR3 DNA sequence: TGTGCCAGCAGTCCACACTCCGGACAGGGGGGCGACTATGGCTACACCTTC.

The chain recombines TRBV7-2 with TRBJ1-2; D is possibly TRBD1 (5 bases). Germline lookup yields CDR1 SGHTA and CDR2 FQGNSA. The V gene lost 0 bases and the J gene lost 8 bases, with 10 bases spanning the gap. The CDR3 sequence is 13 residues long. The CDR3 DNA is TGTGCCAGCAGCTTAGCGGTCAGGACAGGCTACACCTTC. Residues: CASSLAVRTGYTF.

The genes are TRBV30 and TRBJ1-2, with 7 bases lining up with TRBD1. Germline V lookup: CDR1 GTSNPN, CDR2 SVGIG (reference sequence). This CDR3 contains 14 residues. V was clipped by 0 bases and J by 5 bases; unmatched bases: 6. The CDR3 DNA sequence: TGTGCCTGGAGTGTAAAGGGGGCGTGGTATGGCTACACCTTC. It codes for CAWSVKGAWYGYTF.

About this clone itself: The junction departs from the called germline gene at one end, perhaps through a read error. The chain couples TRBV5-1 to TRBJ1-3; possibly TRBD1 for D (6 bases). In germline, CDR1 is SGHRS, CDR2 YFSETQ. This CDR3 region has 14 residues. CDR3: CARSGGGAENTIYF. The CDR3 nucleotides are TGCGCCCGCAGCGGCGGGGGGGCGGAAAACACCATATATTTT.

The sample holds a few counts of this clone. This chain links TRBV5-6 with TRBJ1-2, with D perhaps matching TRBD1 (5 bases). The germline V gene has CDR1 SGHDT and CDR2 YYEEEE. CDR3 size: 12 residues. The V end was cut by 4 bases, the J end by 2 bases, with 6 bases between. In nucleotides, the CDR3 is TGTGCCAGCAGCACAGGAAACTATGGCTACACCTTC. It specifies CASSTGNYGYTF.

This clone has a single count. In nucleotides, the CDR3 is TGTGCCAGCAGTTACCTGGGACAGGGGGCGTGGGAGCAGTACTTC. This translates into CASSYLGQGAWEQYF. This rearrangement joins TRBV6-5 to TRBJ2-7, with TRBD1 matching over 12 bases. The V gene end was trimmed by 2 bases and the J gene end by 7 bases; junction bases not matched to a gene: 6. Germline loops: CDR1 MNHEY, CDR2 SVGAGI. The CDR3 covers 15 residues.

This chain uses TRBV10-3 with TRBJ2-7; tentative D call: TRBD1 (6 bases). The length of the CDR3 is 13 residues. Germline CDR1 is ENHRY and CDR2 is SYGVKD. V shed 2 bases and J shed 7 bases, with 12 bases lying between them. CDR3 DNA sequence: TGTGCCATCAGTGAGACCCCGAGGGGGGAGCAGTACTTC. Its protein is CAISETPRGEQYF.

J is TRBJ1-6 and V is TRBV5-7, with D perhaps TRBD1 (6 bases). TRBV5-7 is filed as an ORF, its function uncertain. The CDR3 has 12 amino acids. Trimming shortened V by 4 bases and J by 15 bases, and 14 bases separated the two germline ends. The CDR3 DNA is TGTGCCAGCAGCCGGACGGTGACAGGCCTCCACTTT. Translation: CASSRTVTGLHF.

This clone was observed once. J is TRBJ2-1 and V is TRBV19; 11 bases are a match to TRBD2. CDR1 is LNHDA and CDR2 is SQIVND in the germline V gene (reference sequence). This CDR3 has 15 residues. V trimming: 3 bases; J trimming: 7 bases; junction bases outside the gene matches: 5. The CDR3 sequence is CASSITSGSRNEQFF. The CDR3 DNA is TGTGCCAGTAGTATTACTAGCGGGAGTAGGAATGAGCAGTTCTTC.

The rearrangement joins TRBV11-2 to TRBJ1-1; TRBD1 matches at 8 bases. Germline assignment: CDR1 SGHAT and CDR2 FQNNGV. The V and J ends lost 4 bases and 4 bases, in that order; junction bases with no gene match: 8. The CDR3 length is 15 residues. CDR3 sequence reads: CASSSDRGESTEAFF. The CDR3 DNA sequence: TGTGCCAGCAGCTCCGACAGGGGTGAAAGCACTGAAGCTTTCTTT.

This sequence joins TRBV7-9 and TRBJ2-5; 11 positions match TRBD1. This CDR3 spans 16 amino acids. V trimming: 4 bases; J trimming: 5 bases; junction bases outside the gene matches: 9. CDR1 is SEHNR, CDR2 FQNEAQ, per germline (reference sequence). DNA of the CDR3: TGTGCCAGCAGCTCAACGGACAGGGGGCGAAGGGAGACCCAGTACTTC. Translating gives CASSSTDRGRRETQYF.

The V call is TRBV5-5, the J call TRBJ1-5; 8 bases align to TRBD1. The junction had 9 bases not matched to a gene; V was cut back by 4 bases and J by 6 bases. The CDR3 runs 15 residues. Germline values: CDR1 SGHKS, CDR2 YYEKEE (reference sequence). The CDR3 DNA sequence: TGTGCCAGCAGCCTGGACAGGGCCCTTGGTCAGCCCCAGCATTTT. Amino acids: CASSLDRALGQPQHF.

As to this clone: Other DNA sequences in the sample encode the same CDR3. DNA for the CDR3: TGTGCCAGCAGCTTAGGCAGGGAGAACACTGAAGCTTTCTTT. Its protein product is CASSLGRENTEAFF. This chain uses TRBV7-3 with TRBJ1-1; perhaps TRBD1 as D (5 bases). Trimming shortened V by 2 bases and J by 1 base, and 8 bases separated the two germline ends. The length of the CDR3 is 14 residues. Germline V CDR1 and CDR2: SGHTA, FQGTGA. Full variable domain (rest looked up from reference TRBV7-3 and TRBJ1-1): GAGVSQTPSNKVTEKGKYVELRCDPISGHTALYWYRQSLGQGPEFLIYFQGTGAADDSGLPNDRFFAVRPEGSVSTLKIQRTERGDSAVYLCASSLGRENTEAFFGQGTRLTVV.

The rearrangement joins TRBV7-2 to TRBJ2-5; a weak D match, TRBD1 (6 bases). Germline CDR1 is SGHTA and CDR2 is FQGNSA. This CDR3 comprises 15 residues. The V and J ends lost 1 base and 5 bases respectively, with 14 bases between them. In nucleotides, the CDR3 is TGTGCCAGCAGCTTAGACAGGGACAACCTCGAGACCCAGTACTTC. This sequence encodes CASSLDRDNLETQYF. Full variable domain (outside the CDR3, taken from reference TRBV7-2 and TRBJ2-5): GAGVSQSPSNKVTEKGKDVELRCDPISGHTALYWYRQSLGQGLEFLIYFQGNSAPDKSGLPSDRFSAERTGGSVSTLTIQRTQQEDSAVYLCASSLDRDNLETQYFGPGTRLLVL.

The chain links TRBV7-3 to TRBJ2-7; D may be TRBD1 (6 bases). The CDR3 spans 15 residues. Trimming took off 0 bases at V and 0 bases at J, with 9 bases between the two ends. Germline V gene lookup returns CDR1 SGHTA and CDR2 FQGTGA. The CDR3 here is CASSLTADSSYEQYF. CDR3 bases: TGTGCCAGCAGCTTAACAGCGGACAGCTCCTACGAGCAGTACTTC.

The chain links TRBV3-1 (or the pseudogene TRBV3-2) to TRBJ2-2, with 8 positions matching TRBD2. Germline trimming cut 4 bases from V and 3 bases from J; bases unmatched to any gene: 10. This CDR3 has 17 residues. From germline, CDR1 is LGHDT and CDR2 YNNKEL (reference sequence). The CDR3 coding sequence is TGTGCCAGCAGCCCGCTGCGGGGGGAGTCTTACACCGGGGAGCTGTTTTTT. Translating it yields CASSPLRGESYTGELFF.

The V gene is TRBV4-3, the J gene TRBJ1-1; D remains unclear. Germline V gene lookup returns CDR1 LGHNA and CDR2 YSLEER. This CDR3 contains 15 residues. The V gene lost 1 base and the J gene lost 2 bases, with 11 bases spanning the gap. The CDR3 sequence is CASSQGVGGNTEAFF. CDR3 DNA: TGCGCCAGCAGCCAAGGGGTCGGAGGAAACACTGAAGCTTTCTTT.